This T cell receptor beta chain originates from a study of T cells after yellow fever vaccination. Notes on the study in general: In FACS-sorted repertoires, abundant clonotypes from the bulk population could appear as contaminants.

The CDR3 covers 15 residues. CDR1 MNHEY and CDR2 SMNVEV come from the germline V gene (reference sequence). With 5 bases removed from V and 0 bases from J, the gap between germline ends came to 12 bases. Via MiXCR, TCRdb re-called the 5' RACE reads, giving one row per CDR3 protein. The sample yields under 550,000 distinct CDR3 sequences, just over 20% seen once. Details on this clonotype: Its antigen is undetermined.

This clonotype was sampled from a man between 18 and 29 years old who received the YFV17D yellow fever vaccine. The chain joins TRBV27 to TRBJ2-3, with D perhaps matching TRBD1 (6 bases). This specimen consisted of PBMCs, obtained approximately 20 days after the first yellow fever vaccination. CDR3: CASSAPGQSTDTQYF. In DNA form, the CDR3 reads TGTGCCAGCAGTGCCCCTGGACAGAGCACAGATACGCAGTATTTT.